Listed below are T cell receptor beta chains from one sample, sequenced in a study of blood T cell repertoires in COVID-19. The protocol was immunoSEQ multiplex PCR, while the TCRdb copy is restricted to in-frame clones and leaves out a portion. Here the sample spans around 130,000 clones, 85% being singletons. The sequenced sample consisted of peripheral blood. These TCRs come from a human donor in a cohort sampled during active COVID-19. CDR3s include the opening cysteine and the closing phenylalanine or tryptophan. A D gene is named only where the DNA matches it firmly. Clone size appears in some rows only: once, few, many, or a class for an expanded clone.

abundance,v_gene,d_gene,j_gene,CDR3aa,CDR3nt
-,TRBV12-5,-,TRBJ2-1,CASGLALRTANSYNEQFF,TGTGCTAGTGGTTTGGCCCTAAGGACAGCTAACTCCTACAATGAGCAGTTCTTC
-,TRBV18,-,TRBJ2-5,CASSPFSGNQETQYF,TGTGCCAGCTCACCATTTTCAGGGAACCAAGAGACCCAGTACTTC
-,TRBV19,-,TRBJ1-3,CASSIRGSGNTIYF,TGTGCCAGTAGTATTCGAGGGTCTGGAAACACCATATATTTT
-,TRBV7-8,-,TRBJ2-1,CASSSRIVTYNEQFF,TGTGCCAGCAGCTCTAGAATAGTAACCTACAATGAGCAGTTCTTC
-,TRBV5-6,-,TRBJ1-1,CASSLGQMNTEAFF,TGTGCCAGCAGCTTGGGACAGATGAACACTGAAGCTTTCTTT
few,TRBV5-5,-,TRBJ2-1,CASSLRGGSYNEQFF,TGTGCCAGCAGCTTGAGGGGAGGCTCCTACAATGAGCAGTTCTTC
-,TRBV4-3,-,TRBJ2-1,CASSQDLGRVSEQFF,TGCGCCAGCAGCCAAGACCTAGGCAGGGTAAGCGAGCAGTTCTTC
few,TRBV10-3,TRBD1,TRBJ1-4,CAISERDRGLEKLFF,TGTGCCATCAGTGAACGGGACAGGGGGCTTGAAAAACTGTTTTTT
-,TRBV7-9,-,TRBJ1-5,CASSLVGGAGYQPQHF,TGTGCCAGCAGCTTAGTAGGGGGGGCAGGGTATCAGCCCCAGCATTTT
-,TRBV15,-,TRBJ1-1,CATSRDRVFTEAFF,TGTGCCACCAGCAGAGATCGGGTGTTCACTGAAGCTTTCTTT
-,TRBV6-1,-,TRBJ1-4,CASSDGGGRYEKLFF,TGTGCCAGCAGTGACGGCGGGGGACGTTATGAAAAACTGTTTTTT
-,TRBV6-5,TRBD1,TRBJ2-1,CASSTDRGSYNEQFF,TGTGCCAGCAGTACCGACAGGGGTTCCTACAATGAGCAGTTCTTC
-,TRBV9,-,TRBJ1-1,CASSVHTGGRNTEAFF,TGTGCCAGCAGCGTTCACACAGGCGGGAGGAACACTGAAGCTTTCTTT
-,TRBV6-5,-,TRBJ2-3,CASSRDGADTQYF,TGTGCCAGCAGCAGGGATGGGGCAGATACGCAGTATTTT
-,TRBV6-2/TRBV6-3,TRBD1,TRBJ2-7,CASSYRRTGGNEQYF,TGTGCCAGCAGTTACCGCAGGACAGGGGGTAACGAGCAGTACTTC
-,TRBV29-1,TRBD2,TRBJ2-1,CSVRLAGKSYNEQFF,TGCAGCGTTCGACTAGCGGGAAAGTCCTACAATGAGCAGTTCTTC
many,TRBV25-1,-,TRBJ2-2,CASGAGTGELFF,TGTGCCAGCGGAGCGGGCACCGGGGAGCTGTTTTTT
-,TRBV7-9,-,TRBJ2-1,CASSPNSNNEQFF,TGTGCCAGCAGCCCTAACTCCAACAATGAGCAGTTCTTC
-,TRBV3-1/TRBV3-2,-,TRBJ2-7,CASSLSLRTYEQYF,TGTGCCAGCAGCCTTTCCTTGAGGACCTACGAGCAGTACTTC
-,TRBV24-1,TRBD2,TRBJ2-1,CATSASGLAGGRNEQFF,TGTGCCACCAGTGCCTCGGGACTAGCGGGAGGTCGTAATGAGCAGTTCTTC
-,TRBV2,TRBD2,TRBJ2-3,CASSVASGIGDTQYF,TGTGCCAGCAGTGTGGCTAGCGGGATCGGAGATACGCAGTATTTT
few,TRBV14,-,TRBJ1-1,CASSQEKGRGEAFF,TGTGCCAGCAGCCAAGAAAAGGGTCGGGGTGAAGCTTTCTTT
-,TRBV6-2/TRBV6-3,-,TRBJ1-5,CASSPQGGAQPQHF,TGTGCCAGCAGTCCACAGGGTGGCGCGCAGCCCCAGCATTTT
-,TRBV9,-,TRBJ1-4,CASSVDGNEKLFF,TGTGCCAGCAGCGTAGACGGGAATGAAAAACTGTTTTTT
once,TRBV27,-,TRBJ2-4,CASSSRSTLDIQYF,TGTGCCAGCAGTTCCCGTTCGACTTTAGACATTCAGTACTTC
-,TRBV3-1/TRBV3-2,-,TRBJ2-7,CASSRGWGTKSHEQYF,TGTGCCAGCAGCCGCGGTTGGGGGACAAAGTCCCACGAGCAGTACTTC